The present T cell receptor (beta chain) was sequenced within a study of blood T cell repertoires in COVID-19. Study background: The United States, Italy and Spain were the sources of the acute and convalescent COVID-19 samples. Sample material is recorded as cDNA or gDNA derived from T cells, B-cell-depleted T cells, or PBMCs.

V lost 1 base, J lost 8 bases, and 16 bases lay in between. This CDR3 has 15 amino acids. CDR1 SGHRS and CDR2 YFSETQ come from the germline V gene. Methods used by the authors: Nucleated cell number was recorded as an estimate derived from reference gene primer amplification. The assay was immunoSEQ multiplex PCR, and TCRdb's table has in-frame clones only and misses some. V and J calls and clone size come straight from that table; D and trimming were deduced from the DNA. The data show about 230,000 clones, with approximately 84% seen just once and about 0.93% held by the top ten. Sequencing was done on a sample of peripheral blood. The clonotype comes from a man between 40 and 49 years old with acute or convalescent COVID-19. The rearrangement uses TRBV5-1 and TRBJ2-1; no firm D call. The CDR3 sequence is CASSLMSGGRDEQFF. As DNA, the CDR3 is TGCGCCAGCAGCTTGATGTCAGGTGGGCGAGATGAGCAGTTCTTC.